This T cell receptor (beta chain) was sequenced in a study of blood T cell repertoires in COVID-19. Study-level background: COVID-19 samples collected from the United States, Italy and Spain covered acute and convalescent phases. T cells, B-cell-depleted T cells, or PBMCs supplied cDNA or gDNA.

From germline, CDR1 is SGHKS and CDR2 YYEKEE (reference sequence). The length of the CDR3 is 13 residues. V was trimmed by 4 bases and J by 6 bases, leaving 11 bases between them. Clones were read by immunoSEQ multiplex PCR, and TCRdb kept only the in-frame ones, dropping some. The table lists 90,000 to 110,000 clones, about 87% of them singletons. Sequenced material: peripheral blood. The chain combines TRBV5-5 with TRBJ2-1; D remains unclear. The sequence derives from a woman between 50 and 59 years old with acute or convalescent COVID-19. The CDR3 nucleotides read TGTGCCAGCAGCGGCCAGAACGTCAATGAGCAGTTCTTC. It is translated as CASSGQNVNEQFF.